This T cell receptor (beta chain) derives from a study of persistence of HIV-infected CD4 T cells. Comments on this clone: Its antigen is unknown.

This was the immunoSEQ version 4 assay in survey mode. Sequenced by immunoSEQ multiplex PCR; TCRdb stores in-frame clones only, minus some. This sample has about 21,000 clones; approximately 80% occur once, and the top ten carry under 8%. There are 13 residues in the CDR3. With 3 bases removed from V and 5 bases from J, the gap between germline ends came to 10 bases. The V gene's germline CDR1 is SNHLY and CDR2 FYNNEI. Cells were stimulated with CMV-infected fibroblast lysates at roughly 9.1 ug/mL. Sorting selected CD4+ T cells upregulating both CD40 ligand and CD69. The source is an adult man with HIV who was CMV-seropositive. This sample comprised CD4+ T cells sorted from PBMCs after roughly 19-hour stimulation, obtained from a patient who received antiretroviral therapy. The chain couples TRBV2 to TRBJ2-5; D is perhaps TRBD1 or TRBD2 (6 bases each). CDR3 sequence: CASSDGGQETQYF. The CDR3 nucleotides are TGTGCCAGCAGTGATGGGGGGCAGGAGACCCAGTACTTC.